The next 22 T cell receptor beta chains were all read from a single sample in a study of OX40 agonist ivuxolimab in advanced cancers. Sequenced by immunoSEQ multiplex PCR; TCRdb stores in-frame clones only, minus some. Among 9,500 to 12,000 clones listed, roughly nine tenths were seen once. This specimen was CD4+ or CD8+ T cells sorted from blood, taken in a trial of the OX40 agonist ivuxolimab. These receptors all stem from an adult with an advanced solid tumor such as melanoma, head and neck, liver or kidney cancer.

The chain joins TRBV12-2 to TRBJ1-5; TRBD1, as called in the table, went unchecked against the DNA. TRBV12-2 is marked as a pseudogene. The CDR3 extends over 17 amino acids. CDR3 coding DNA: TGTGCAAGTCGCTCAATTACAGGGGGTCTGGCGAATCAGCCCCAGCATTTT. Residues: CASRSITGGLANQPQHF.

V gene TRBV28 combines with J gene TRBJ2-7; no clear D. This CDR3 is 12 amino acids long. Trimming left V 5 bases short and J 6 bases short, with 11 bases between. Germline values: CDR1 MDHEN, CDR2 SYDVKM. The CDR3 DNA follows: TGTGCCAGCAGTCCCTTATCGGGCGAGCAGTACTTC. Amino acid sequence: CASSPLSGEQYF. The whole variable domain, filled in from reference TRBV28 and TRBJ2-7, reads DVKVTQSSRYLVKRTGEKVFLECVQDMDHENMFWYRQDPGLGLRLIYFSYDVKMKEKGDIPEGYSVSREKKERFSLILESASTNQTSMYLCASSPLSGEQYFGPGTRLTVT.

The rearrangement joins TRBV6-1 to TRBJ1-5; tentative D call: TRBD1 (5 bases). This CDR3 is built from 13 residues. Deletions cut 3 bases from V and 6 bases from J, with 9 bases between. Germline lookup yields CDR1 MNHNS and CDR2 SASEGT. CDR3 bases: TGTGCCAGCAGTGAGGGGGAATTTCAGCCCCAGCATTTT. It yields the protein CASSEGEFQPQHF.

The chain is built from TRBV15 and TRBJ1-2, with D hard to call. The CDR3 is made up of 15 amino acids. Looked up from germline, CDR1 is LNHNV and CDR2 is YYDKDF (reference sequence). V was trimmed by 5 bases and J by 1 base, leaving 14 bases between them. The CDR3 region has the DNA TGTGCCACCAGCGAGAACAGAGGACTTAACTATGGCTACACCTTC. Its translation is CATSENRGLNYGYTF.

This chain links TRBV25-1 with TRBJ2-7, with D hard to call. CDR1 is MGHDK, CDR2 SYGVNS, per germline. CDR3 length: 12 amino acids. V lost 8 bases, J lost 6 bases, and 14 bases lay in between. CDR3 nucleotides: TGTGCCAGCTTAACTGGGATGTGCGAGCAGTACTTC. Translating gives CASLTGMCEQYF.

The chain couples TRBV13 to TRBJ2-3; 10 nucleotides line up with TRBD2. Germline V CDR1 and CDR2: PRHDT, FYEKMQ (reference sequence). The V gene end was trimmed by 1 base and the J gene end by 5 bases; junction bases not matched to a gene: 18. The length of the CDR3 is 20 residues. CDR3 residues: CASSLAGDIAGGDAEDTQYF. The CDR3 DNA follows: TGTGCCAGCAGCTTAGCTGGGGATATAGCGGGGGGCGATGCTGAAGATACGCAGTATTTT.

V gene TRBV19 combines with J gene TRBJ2-1; weak D call: TRBD1 (6 bases). The ends were cut back, 9 bases at V and 1 base at J, with 19 bases in the middle. CDR1 is LNHDA, CDR2 SQIVND, per germline (reference sequence). The CDR3 runs to 16 residues. This chain's CDR3 is CASLGATRGSYNEQFF. Here the CDR3 DNA reads TGTGCCAGCCTGGGGGCAACTAGGGGTTCCTACAATGAGCAGTTCTTC.

Sample share makes this clone medium-sized. This sequence joins TRBV5-6 and TRBJ1-3; 7 bases match TRBD1. This CDR3 has 15 residues. The ends lost 5 bases at V and 0 bases at J; junction bases unmatched: 5. Germline V lookup: CDR1 SGHDT, CDR2 YYEEEE. This chain's CDR3 is CASSQGGVSGNTIYF. The CDR3 coding sequence is TGTGCCAGCAGTCAGGGGGGCGTCTCTGGAAACACCATATATTTT.

The rearrangement links TRBV7-3 to TRBJ2-3, with TRBD2 identical over 9 bases. Germline CDR1 SGHTA, CDR2 FQGTGA. The V segment lost 5 bases and the J segment 4 bases; nucleotides outside the gene matches: 4. The CDR3 contains 14 residues. This CDR3 is CASSTAGGSDTQYF. CDR3 DNA sequence: TGTGCCAGCAGCACAGCGGGGGGATCAGATACGCAGTATTTT. Combining the CDR3 with reference TRBV7-3 and TRBJ2-3 gives the whole variable domain GAGVSQTPSNKVTEKGKYVELRCDPISGHTALYWYRQSLGQGPEFLIYFQGTGAADDSGLPNDRFFAVRPEGSVSTLKIQRTERGDSAVYLCASSTAGGSDTQYFGPGTRLTVL.

V is TRBV2 and J is TRBJ2-5; the D gene is possibly TRBD2 (6 bases). The length of the CDR3 is 13 residues. Germline CDR1 SNHLY, CDR2 FYNNEI. Deletions cut 2 bases from V and 3 bases from J, with 7 bases between. In nucleotides, the CDR3 is TGTGCCAGCAGTGAACGACTAGAAGAGACCCAGTACTTC. Translated: CASSERLEETQYF.

This clone was found a few times. This chain connects TRBV6-1 to TRBJ1-1; D not certain. Trimming left V 4 bases short and J 7 bases short, with 13 bases between. Germline values: CDR1 MNHNS, CDR2 SASEGT. The CDR3 covers 13 residues. The CDR3 nucleotides are TGTGCCAGCAGTGGGGTGGGTAGAGTTGAAGCTTTCTTT. As protein: CASSGVGRVEAFF.

The V gene is TRBV27, the J gene TRBJ2-3, with TRBD1 matching over 7 bases. This CDR3 is built from 14 residues. The V and J ends lost 4 bases and 4 bases, in that order; junction bases with no gene match: 5. The germline gives CDR1 MNHEY, CDR2 SMNVEV (reference sequence). The CDR3 loop is CASSSRQGSDTQYF. The CDR3 nucleotides read TGTGCCAGCAGTTCCAGACAGGGTTCAGATACGCAGTATTTT.

The chain is built from TRBV4-1 and TRBJ2-7, with 11 bases matching TRBD2. The CDR3 has 16 residues. Trimming took 3 bases from V and 2 from J; bases not matched to a gene: 6. The V gene's germline CDR1 is MGHRA and CDR2 YSYEKL. As DNA, the CDR3 is TGCGCCAGCAGCCAGGGGACTAGCGGAACCGCCTACGAGCAGTACTTC. It specifies CASSQGTSGTAYEQYF.

The chain links TRBV5-8 to TRBJ1-5; D remains ambiguous. The CDR3 spans 15 residues. The V gene lost 0 bases and the J gene lost 5 bases, with 12 bases spanning the gap. Germline V gene lookup returns CDR1 SGHTS and CDR2 YDEGEE. The CDR3 DNA sequence: TGTGCCAGCAGCTTGGGGAAAGGAACACATCAGCCCCAGCATTTT. The encoded protein is CASSLGKGTHQPQHF.

This chain joins TRBV5-4 and TRBJ2-2; D gene ambiguous. Between the trimmed V and J ends, which lost 0 bases and 1 base, there was a span of 7 bases. Per germline, CDR1 SGHNT and CDR2 YYREEE (reference sequence). CDR3 length equals 15 residues. DNA of the CDR3: TGTGCCAGCAGCTTGGGGTGGGGGAACACCGGGGAGCTGTTTTTT. Protein product: CASSLGWGNTGELFF.

This clone was observed a few times. V is TRBV5-6 and J is TRBJ1-2, with no clear D. The CDR3 spans 14 residues. Trimming stripped 6 bases from V and 1 base from J, with 13 bases between. Germline CDR1 and CDR2: SGHDT and YYEEEE. The CDR3 loop reads CASIVVDDNYGYTF. CDR3 DNA: TGTGCCAGCATAGTGGTTGATGATAACTATGGCTACACCTTC.

This clone is classed as large. This same CDR3 is encoded by further DNA sequences in the sample. The rearrangement links TRBV5-6 to TRBJ1-3, with D tentatively TRBD1 (5 bases). The CDR3 totals 15 residues. The germline gives CDR1 SGHDT, CDR2 YYEEEE. Trimming shortened V by 2 bases and J by 0 bases, and 9 bases separated the two germline ends. The CDR3 protein is CASSLEGVSGNTIYF. The CDR3, as DNA: TGTGCCAGCAGCTTAGAAGGGGTCTCTGGAAACACCATATATTTT.

V and J are TRBV11-2 and TRBJ2-5, with D possibly being TRBD2 (7 bases). V gave up 1 base and J gave up 4 bases, with 10 bases separating them. CDR3 length: 14 residues. The germline CDR1 and CDR2 sequences are SGHAT and FQNNGV. DNA of the CDR3: TGTGCCAGCAGCTTAGGCGGGGGCGGAGAGACCCAGTACTTC. Amino acid sequence: CASSLGGGGETQYF.

The V call is TRBV5-6, the J call TRBJ1-6; the D is unclear. CDR1 and CDR2 (germline): SGHDT, YYEEEE. There are 12 residues in the CDR3. Deletions cut 2 bases from V and 7 bases from J, with 4 bases between. The CDR3 region has the DNA TGTGCCAGCAGCTTCCTCAATTCACCCCTCCACTTT. This encodes CASSFLNSPLHF.

The chain links TRBV6-1 to TRBJ2-5, with TRBD2 identical over 7 bases. Germline assignment: CDR1 MNHNS and CDR2 SASEGT. V trimming: 2 bases; J trimming: 2 bases; junction bases outside the gene matches: 8. The CDR3 has 16 residues. Here the CDR3 reads CASSEFASGIQETQYF. For the CDR3, the DNA is TGTGCCAGCAGTGAATTCGCTAGCGGCATTCAAGAGACCCAGTACTTC.

V gene TRBV27 combines with J gene TRBJ2-7; weak D call: TRBD1 (5 bases). The length of the CDR3 is 12 residues. CDR1 is MNHEY, CDR2 SMNVEV, per germline (reference sequence). Trimming took 5 bases from V and 7 from J, leaving 12 bases between them. CDR3 protein: CASSLRKGEQYF. The CDR3 region has the DNA TGTGCCAGCAGTCTACGAAAGGGGGAGCAGTACTTC.

The chain carries TRBV13 and TRBJ2-7; 8 bases agree with TRBD1. Per germline, CDR1 PRHDT and CDR2 FYEKMQ (reference sequence). Trimming at V came to 6 bases and at J to 5 bases, leaving 9 bases not matched to a gene. The CDR3 consists of 14 residues. CDR3 in DNA: TGTGCCAGCAGAAATGGACAGGGTGCTGACGAGCAGTACTTC. Amino acids: CASRNGQGADEQYF.